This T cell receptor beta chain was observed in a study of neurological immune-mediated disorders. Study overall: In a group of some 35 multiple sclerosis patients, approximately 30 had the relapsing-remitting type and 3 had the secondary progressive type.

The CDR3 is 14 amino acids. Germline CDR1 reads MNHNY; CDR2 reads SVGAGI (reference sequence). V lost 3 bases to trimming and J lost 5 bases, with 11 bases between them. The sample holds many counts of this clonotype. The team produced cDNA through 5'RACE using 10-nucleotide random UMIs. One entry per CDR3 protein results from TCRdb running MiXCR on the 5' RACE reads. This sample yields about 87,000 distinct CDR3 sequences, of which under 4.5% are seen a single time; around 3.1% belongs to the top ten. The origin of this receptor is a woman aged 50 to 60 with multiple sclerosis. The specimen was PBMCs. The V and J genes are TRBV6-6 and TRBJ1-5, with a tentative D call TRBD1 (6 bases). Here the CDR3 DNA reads TGTGCCAGCAGTTATAGGGGGGTGGATCAGCCCCAGCATTTT. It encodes CASSYRGVDQPQHF.